This T cell receptor (beta chain) is drawn from a study of shared clonotypes between healthy human individuals. Sequencing used immunoSEQ multiplex PCR; TCRdb keeps in-frame clones, though not all of them. The sample lists 2 million to 2.5 million clones, approximately 95% occurring once. Regarding this clone: The antigen remains unidentified. The identical CDR3 is also encoded by other nucleotide sequences in the sample.

CDR3 length equals 12 residues. V was pared by 6 bases and J by 8 bases, with 13 bases between. CDR1 and CDR2 from the germline V gene are MDHEN and SYDVKM. Study-wide results and caveats: Sequencing depth was a factor that was expected to affect clonotype sharing among donors. Non-shared clonotypes had lower generation probabilities than those shared by all four donors. About 5% of naive CD4 clonotypes were shared across several donors.

This chain connects TRBV28 to TRBJ1-1, with a weak D call TRBD1 (5 bases). The clonotype comes from a man younger than 30 in good health. Some clones in this sample may be carry-over from other donors' samples. Input material: naive CD4+ T cells from PBMCs. As to subset: CD45RA+ positively selected. The CDR3 here is CASSLRQGEAFF. Written as DNA, the CDR3 is TGTGCCAGCAGCTTGAGGCAGGGCGAAGCTTTCTTT. Full variable domain (outside the CDR3, taken from reference TRBV28 and TRBJ1-1): DVKVTQSSRYLVKRTGEKVFLECVQDMDHENMFWYRQDPGLGLRLIYFSYDVKMKEKGDIPEGYSVSREKKERFSLILESASTNQTSMYLCASSLRQGEAFFGQGTRLTVV.